Listed here is a single T cell receptor beta chain. Antigen unknown. The J segment lost 0 bases and the V segment lost 10 bases, leaving 16 bases of the junction unmatched. The CDR3 is made up of 17 amino acids. The sample belongs to a study of T cells in Graves' hyperthyroidism and ophthalmopathy. General study points: Most thyroid clonotypes expanded above 0.001 appeared in blood too. The model foresaw ophthalmopathy a median 6.5 months prior to onset.

Amplification of TCR beta CDR3 regions was performed using RNA transcripts as template. An initial round of RT-PCR targeting the TCR CDR3 relied on the HTBI primer set. TCRdb fed the multiplex PCR reads into MiXCR, producing one record per CDR3 protein. The sample consists of 270,000 or so distinct CDR3 sequences, around 25% of them appearing once. The material sequenced was blood. This receptor was taken from a man between 40 and 49 years old with Graves' hyperthyroidism that later progressed to Graves' ophthalmopathy. The V and J genes are TRBV12-3 or TRBV12-4 and TRBJ1-2, with TRBD1 matching 8 bases. The CDR3 loop reads CATQSPGQDPANYGYTF. The CDR3 DNA reads TGTGCCACCCAATCCCCGGGACAGGATCCGGCTAACTATGGCTACACCTTC.